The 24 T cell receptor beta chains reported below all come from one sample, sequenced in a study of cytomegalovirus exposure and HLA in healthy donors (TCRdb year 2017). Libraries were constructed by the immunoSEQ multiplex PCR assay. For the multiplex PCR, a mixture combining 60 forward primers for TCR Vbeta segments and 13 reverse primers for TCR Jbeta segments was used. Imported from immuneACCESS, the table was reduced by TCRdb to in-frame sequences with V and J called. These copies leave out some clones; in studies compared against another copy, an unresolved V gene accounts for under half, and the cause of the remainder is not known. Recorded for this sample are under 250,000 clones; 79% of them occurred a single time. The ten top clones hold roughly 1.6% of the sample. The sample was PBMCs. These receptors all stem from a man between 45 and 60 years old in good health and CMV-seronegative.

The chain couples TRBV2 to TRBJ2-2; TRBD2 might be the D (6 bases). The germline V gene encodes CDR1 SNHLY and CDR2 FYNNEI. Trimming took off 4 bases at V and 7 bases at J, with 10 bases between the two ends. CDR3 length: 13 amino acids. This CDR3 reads CASSVLARGELFF. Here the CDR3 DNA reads TGTGCCAGCAGTGTTCTAGCGCGCGGGGAGCTGTTTTTT. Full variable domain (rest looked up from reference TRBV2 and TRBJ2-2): EPEVTQTPSHQVTQMGQEVILRCVPISNHLYFYWYRQILGQKVEFLVSFYNNEISEKSEIFDDQFSVERPDGSNFTLKIRSTKLEDSAMYFCASSVLARGELFFGEGSRLTVL.

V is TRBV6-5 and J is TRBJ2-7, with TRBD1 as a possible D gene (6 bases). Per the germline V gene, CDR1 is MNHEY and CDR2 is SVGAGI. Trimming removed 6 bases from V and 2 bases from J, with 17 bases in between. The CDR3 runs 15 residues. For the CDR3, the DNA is TGTGCCAGCAGCCCGTCGGGACATTGGACCTACGAGCAGTACTTC. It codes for CASSPSGHWTYEQYF.

CDR3 amino acids: CASSLTDRAGETQYF. The CDR3 DNA sequence: TGTGCCAGCTCACTCACGGACAGGGCCGGGGAGACCCAGTACTTC. The V gene is TRBV18, the J gene TRBJ2-5; 8 nucleotides line up with TRBD1. This CDR3 comprises 15 residues. Germline assignment: CDR1 KGHSH and CDR2 LQKENI. The J segment lost 5 bases and the V segment lost 4 bases, leaving 9 bases of the junction unmatched. Full variable domain (outside the CDR3, taken from reference TRBV18 and TRBJ2-5): NAGVMQNPRHLVRRRGQEARLRCSPMKGHSHVYWYRQLPEEGLKFMVYLQKENIIDESGMPKERFSAEFPKEGPSILRIQQVVRGDSAAYFCASSLTDRAGETQYFGPGTRLLVL.

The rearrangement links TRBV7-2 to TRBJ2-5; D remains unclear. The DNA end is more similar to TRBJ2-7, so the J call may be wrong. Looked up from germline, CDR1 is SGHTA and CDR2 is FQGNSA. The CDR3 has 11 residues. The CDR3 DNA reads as TGTGCCAGCAGCCACTCCTACGAGCAGTACTTC. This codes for CASSHSYEQYF.

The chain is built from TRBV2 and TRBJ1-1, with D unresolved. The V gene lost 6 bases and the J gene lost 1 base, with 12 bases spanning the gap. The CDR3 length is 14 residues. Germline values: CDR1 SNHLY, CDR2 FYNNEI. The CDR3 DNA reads TGTGCCAGCAGCTTTGTCCAGAAGAACACTGAAGCTTTCTTT. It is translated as CASSFVQKNTEAFF. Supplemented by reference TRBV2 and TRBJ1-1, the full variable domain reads EPEVTQTPSHQVTQMGQEVILRCVPISNHLYFYWYRQILGQKVEFLVSFYNNEISEKSEIFDDQFSVERPDGSNFTLKIRSTKLEDSAMYFCASSFVQKNTEAFFGQGTRLTVV.

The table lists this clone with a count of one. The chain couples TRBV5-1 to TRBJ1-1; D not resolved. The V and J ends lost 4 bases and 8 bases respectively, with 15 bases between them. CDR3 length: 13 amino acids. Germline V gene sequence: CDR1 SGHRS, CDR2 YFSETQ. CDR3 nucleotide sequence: TGCGCCAGCAGCATCACCTCTTACTCGGAAGCTTTCTTT. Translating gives CASSITSYSEAFF.

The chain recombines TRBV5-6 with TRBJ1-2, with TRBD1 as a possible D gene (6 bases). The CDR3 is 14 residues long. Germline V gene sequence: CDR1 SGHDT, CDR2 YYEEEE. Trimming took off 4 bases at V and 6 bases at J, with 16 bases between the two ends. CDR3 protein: CASSLMDRLHGYTF. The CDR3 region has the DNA TGTGCCAGCAGCCTAATGGACAGACTTCATGGCTACACCTTC.

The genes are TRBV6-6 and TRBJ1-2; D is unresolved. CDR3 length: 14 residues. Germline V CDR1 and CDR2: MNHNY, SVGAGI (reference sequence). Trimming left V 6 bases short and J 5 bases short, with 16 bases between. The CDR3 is CASRGDPGEYGYTF. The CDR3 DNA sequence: TGTGCCAGCAGGGGCGATCCGGGAGAGTATGGCTACACCTTC.

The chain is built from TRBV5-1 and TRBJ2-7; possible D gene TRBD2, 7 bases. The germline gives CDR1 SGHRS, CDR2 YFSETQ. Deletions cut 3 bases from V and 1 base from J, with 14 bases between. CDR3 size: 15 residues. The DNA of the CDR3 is TGCGCCAGCAGCTGGAGGGGGGGGGAGTCCTACGAGCAGTACTTC. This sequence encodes CASSWRGGESYEQYF.

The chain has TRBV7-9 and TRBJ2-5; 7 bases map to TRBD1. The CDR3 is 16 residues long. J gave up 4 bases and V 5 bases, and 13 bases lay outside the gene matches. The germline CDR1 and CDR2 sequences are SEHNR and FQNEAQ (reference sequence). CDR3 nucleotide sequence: TGTGCCAGCAGCCCGGGCGGGCAGGGGGTTGGAGAGACCCAGTACTTC. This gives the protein CASSPGGQGVGETQYF.

The CDR3 bases are TGTGCCACCGAGCCCCACAGGGGAACAACTAATGAAAAACTGTTTTTT. Translation: CATEPHRGTTNEKLFF. The chain has TRBV15 and TRBJ1-4; 7 bases agree with TRBD1. The germline gives CDR1 LNHNV, CDR2 YYDKDF (reference sequence). After removal of 8 bases from V and 0 bases from J, the junction contained 9 bases not matched to a gene. This CDR3 has 16 residues.

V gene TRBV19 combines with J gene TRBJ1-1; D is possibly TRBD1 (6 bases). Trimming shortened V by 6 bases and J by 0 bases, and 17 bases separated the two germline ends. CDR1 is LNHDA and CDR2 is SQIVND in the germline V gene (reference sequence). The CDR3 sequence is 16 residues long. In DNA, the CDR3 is TGTGCCAGTAGACTAGGGGGAACTACAATGAACACTGAAGCTTTCTTT. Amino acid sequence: CASRLGGTTMNTEAFF.

The CDR3 nucleotides read TGTGCCAGCTCACCAAATGAGAATCAGCCCCAGCATTTT. Its protein product is CASSPNENQPQHF. The chain links TRBV18 to TRBJ1-5; D gene ambiguous. Looked up from germline, CDR1 is KGHSH and CDR2 is LQKENI. The V end was cut by 2 bases, the J end by 4 bases, with 6 bases between. This CDR3 is 13 amino acids long. Looking up the rest from reference TRBV18 and TRBJ1-5 gives the full variable domain: NAGVMQNPRHLVRRRGQEARLRCSPMKGHSHVYWYRQLPEEGLKFMVYLQKENIIDESGMPKERFSAEFPKEGPSILRIQQVVRGDSAAYFCASSPNENQPQHFGDGTRLSIL.

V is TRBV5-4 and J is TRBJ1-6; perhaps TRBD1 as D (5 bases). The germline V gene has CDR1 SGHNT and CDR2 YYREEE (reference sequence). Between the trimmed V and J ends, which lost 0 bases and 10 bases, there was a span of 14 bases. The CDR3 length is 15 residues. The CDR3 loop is CASSLAQGYGSPLHF. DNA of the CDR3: TGTGCCAGCAGCTTGGCCCAGGGATACGGGTCACCCCTCCACTTT. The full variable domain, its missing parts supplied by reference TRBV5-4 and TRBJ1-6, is ETGVTQSPTHLIKTRGQQVTLRCSSQSGHNTVSWYQQALGQGPQFIFQYYREEENGRGNFPPRFSGLQFPNYSSELNVNALELDDSALYLCASSLAQGYGSPLHFGNGTRLTVT.

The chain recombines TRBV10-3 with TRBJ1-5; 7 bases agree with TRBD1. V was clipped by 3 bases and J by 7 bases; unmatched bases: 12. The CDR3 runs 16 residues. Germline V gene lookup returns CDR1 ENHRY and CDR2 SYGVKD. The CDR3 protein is CAISDGPGGSEQPQHF. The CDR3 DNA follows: TGTGCCATCAGTGATGGGCCAGGGGGTTCGGAACAGCCCCAGCATTTT.

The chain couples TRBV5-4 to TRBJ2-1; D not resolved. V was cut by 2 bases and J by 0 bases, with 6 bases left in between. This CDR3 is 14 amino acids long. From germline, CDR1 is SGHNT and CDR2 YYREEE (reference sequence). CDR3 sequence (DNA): TGTGCCAGCAGCTTAAGGAGCTCCTACAATGAGCAGTTCTTC. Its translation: CASSLRSSYNEQFF.

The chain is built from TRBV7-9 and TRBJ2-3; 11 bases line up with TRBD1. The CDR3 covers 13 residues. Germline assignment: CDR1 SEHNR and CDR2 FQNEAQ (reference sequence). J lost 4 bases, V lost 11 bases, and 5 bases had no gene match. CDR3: CAGGQGAADTQYF. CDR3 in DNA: TGTGCCGGAGGACAGGGGGCCGCAGATACGCAGTATTTT.

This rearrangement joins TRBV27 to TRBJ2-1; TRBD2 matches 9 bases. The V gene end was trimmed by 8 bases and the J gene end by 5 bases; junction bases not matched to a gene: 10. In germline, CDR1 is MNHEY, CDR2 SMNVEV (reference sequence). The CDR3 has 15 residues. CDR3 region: CASGPLAGEDNEQFF. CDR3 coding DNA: TGTGCCAGCGGCCCTTTAGCGGGAGAGGACAATGAGCAGTTCTTC.

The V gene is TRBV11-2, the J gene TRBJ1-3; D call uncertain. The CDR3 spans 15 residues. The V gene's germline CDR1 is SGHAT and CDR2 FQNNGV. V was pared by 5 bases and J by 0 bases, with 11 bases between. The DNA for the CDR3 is TGTGCCAGCAGCCCTCCACTTTTCTCTGGAAACACCATATATTTT. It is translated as CASSPPLFSGNTIYF.

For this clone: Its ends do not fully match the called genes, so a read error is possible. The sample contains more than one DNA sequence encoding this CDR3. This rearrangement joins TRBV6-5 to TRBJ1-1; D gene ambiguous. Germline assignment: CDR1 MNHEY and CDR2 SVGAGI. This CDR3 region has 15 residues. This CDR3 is CASSYSSRLNTEAFF. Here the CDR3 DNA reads TGTGCCAGCAGTTACTCGTCGCGGCTGAATACTGAAGCTTTCTTT.

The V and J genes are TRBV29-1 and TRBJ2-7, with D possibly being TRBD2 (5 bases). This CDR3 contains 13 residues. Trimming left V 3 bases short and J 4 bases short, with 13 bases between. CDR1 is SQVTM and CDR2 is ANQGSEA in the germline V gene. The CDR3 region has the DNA TGCAGCGTTGAGTGGGGAGCGCCATACGAGCAGTACTTC. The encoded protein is CSVEWGAPYEQYF.

The CDR3: CASSSGIPRYF. The CDR3 nucleotides are TGTGCCAGCAGTAGCGGGATACCGCGGTATTTT. V is TRBV28 and J is TRBJ2-3; 7 positions match TRBD2. CDR3 length: 11 amino acids. Germline CDR1 reads MDHEN; CDR2 reads SYDVKM. J gave up 14 bases and V 5 bases, and 7 bases lay outside the gene matches.

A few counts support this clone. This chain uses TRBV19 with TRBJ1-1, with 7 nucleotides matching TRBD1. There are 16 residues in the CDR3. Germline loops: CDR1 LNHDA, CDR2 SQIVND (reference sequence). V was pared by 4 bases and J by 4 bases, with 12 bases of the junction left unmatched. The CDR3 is CASSTYAIRQGTEAFF. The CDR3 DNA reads TGTGCCAGTAGTACTTACGCCATTCGACAGGGCACTGAAGCTTTCTTT.

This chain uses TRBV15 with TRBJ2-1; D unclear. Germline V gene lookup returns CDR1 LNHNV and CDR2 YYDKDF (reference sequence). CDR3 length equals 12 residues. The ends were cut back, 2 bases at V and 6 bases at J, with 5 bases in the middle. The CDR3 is CATSRPFNEQFF. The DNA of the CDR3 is TGTGCCACCAGCAGACCTTTCAATGAGCAGTTCTTC.